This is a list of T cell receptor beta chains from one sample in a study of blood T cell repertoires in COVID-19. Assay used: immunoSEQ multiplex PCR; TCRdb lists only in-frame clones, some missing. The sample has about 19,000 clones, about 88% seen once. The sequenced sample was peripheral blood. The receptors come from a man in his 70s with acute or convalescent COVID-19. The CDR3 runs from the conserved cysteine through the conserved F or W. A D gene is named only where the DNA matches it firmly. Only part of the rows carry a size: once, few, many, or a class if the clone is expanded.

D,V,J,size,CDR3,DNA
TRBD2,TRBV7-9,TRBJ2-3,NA,CASRIRSAGGPITTDTQYF,TGTGCCAGCAGAATAAGGTCAGCGGGAGGGCCAATTACTACAGATACGCAGTATTTT
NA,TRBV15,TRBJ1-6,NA,CATSGGAYNSPLHF,TGTGCCACCAGTGGAGGGGCCTATAATTCACCCCTCCACTTT
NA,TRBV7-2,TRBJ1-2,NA,CASSLVEGGYGYTF,TGTGCCAGCAGCTTAGTTGAGGGGGGGTATGGCTACACCTTC
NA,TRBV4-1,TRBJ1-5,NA,CASSQAAANSNQPQHF,TGCGCCAGCAGCCAAGCTGCGGCAAATAGCAATCAGCCCCAGCATTTT
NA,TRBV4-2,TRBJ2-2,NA,CASSQAGTANTGELFF,TGTGCCAGCAGCCAAGCCGGGACTGCGAACACCGGGGAGCTGTTTTTT
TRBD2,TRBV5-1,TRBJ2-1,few,CASSEITSGEQFF,TGCGCCAGCAGCGAAATTACTAGCGGGGAGCAGTTCTTC
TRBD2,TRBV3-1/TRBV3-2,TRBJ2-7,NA,CASSPGALAEKYF,TGTGCCAGCAGCCCCGGGGCGCTAGCGGAGAAGTACTTC
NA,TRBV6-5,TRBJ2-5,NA,CASSNTVTQETQYF,TGTGCCAGCAGTAATACAGTTACCCAAGAGACCCAGTACTTC
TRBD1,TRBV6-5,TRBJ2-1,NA,CASTGDRGIDEQFF,TGTGCCAGCACGGGGGACAGGGGAATCGATGAGCAGTTCTTC
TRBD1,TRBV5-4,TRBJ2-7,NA,CASSSQGAGTYEQYF,TGTGCCAGCAGCTCCCAGGGGGCGGGGACCTACGAGCAGTACTTC
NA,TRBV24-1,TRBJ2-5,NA,CATSDSLAQRSQETQYF,TGTGCCACCAGTGATTCACTAGCCCAGAGATCCCAAGAGACCCAGTACTTC
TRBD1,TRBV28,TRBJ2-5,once,CASSGTGGETQYF,TGTGCCAGCAGTGGGACAGGGGGAGAGACCCAGTACTTC
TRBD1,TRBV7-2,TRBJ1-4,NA,CASSRDRGYEKLFF,TGTGCCAGCAGCAGGGACAGGGGATACGAAAAACTGTTTTTT
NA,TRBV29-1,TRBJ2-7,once,CSVLGGGLQDEQYF,TGCAGCGTACTCGGAGGGGGCCTTCAGGACGAGCAGTACTTC
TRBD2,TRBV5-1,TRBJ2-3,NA,CASSRLAGESDTQYF,TGCGCCAGCAGCCGACTAGCGGGAGAGTCAGATACGCAGTATTTT
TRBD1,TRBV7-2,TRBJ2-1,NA,CASSDRDRGRDEQFF,TGTGCCAGCAGCGACCGGGACAGGGGACGTGATGAGCAGTTCTTC
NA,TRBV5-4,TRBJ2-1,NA,CASSPTSSSYNEQFF,TGTGCCAGCAGCCCGACTTCGAGCTCCTACAATGAGCAGTTCTTC
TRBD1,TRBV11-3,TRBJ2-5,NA,CASSPGTGRDQETQYF,TGTGCCAGCAGCCCCGGGACAGGGAGAGACCAAGAGACCCAGTACTTC
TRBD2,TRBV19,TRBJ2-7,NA,CASSTTSGRRNEQYF,TGTGCCAGTAGTACCACTAGCGGGAGGAGGAACGAGCAGTACTTC
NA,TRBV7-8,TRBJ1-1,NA,CASSLGAFSGEAFF,TGTGCCAGCAGCTTAGGGGCGTTTTCCGGTGAAGCTTTCTTT
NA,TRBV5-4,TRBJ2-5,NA,CASSQKGGGPETQYF,TGTGCCAGCAGCCAAAAAGGGGGGGGTCCGGAGACCCAGTACTTC
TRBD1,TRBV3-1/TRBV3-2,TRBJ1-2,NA,CASSHPGDRSYGYTF,TGTGCCAGCAGCCATCCCGGGGACAGGAGCTATGGCTACACCTTC
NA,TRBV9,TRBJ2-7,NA,CASSTQVNSYEQYF,TGTGCCAGCAGCACACAGGTGAACTCCTACGAGCAGTACTTC
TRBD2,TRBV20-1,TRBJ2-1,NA,CSASPAGGGDEQFF,TGCAGTGCTAGTCCTGCGGGAGGGGGGGATGAGCAGTTCTTC
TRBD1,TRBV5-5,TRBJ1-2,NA,CASSDLQGNGYTF,TGTGCCAGCAGCGACCTACAGGGGAATGGCTACACCTTC
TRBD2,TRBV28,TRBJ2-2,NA,CASSSPGTSVNGELFF,TGTGCCAGCAGTTCGCCCGGGACTAGCGTGAACGGGGAGCTGTTTTTT
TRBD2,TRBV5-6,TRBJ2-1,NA,CASSIGLAGIYNEQFF,TGTGCCAGCAGCATAGGACTAGCGGGTATCTACAATGAGCAGTTCTTC
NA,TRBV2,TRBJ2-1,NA,CASSEGRVLSEQFF,TGTGCCAGCAGTGAAGGGAGGGTACTAAGCGAGCAGTTCTTC
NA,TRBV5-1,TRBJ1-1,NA,CASTAGRPMNTEAFF,TGCGCCAGCACCGCGGGGCGTCCCATGAACACTGAAGCTTTCTTT
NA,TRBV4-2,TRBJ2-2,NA,CASSPSSSRSNTGELFF,TGTGCCAGCAGCCCTTCAAGTAGCCGATCGAACACCGGGGAGCTGTTTTTT
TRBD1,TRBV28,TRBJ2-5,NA,CASSLRPGGGKTQYF,TGTGCCAGCAGTTTACGGCCAGGGGGCGGGAAGACCCAGTACTTC
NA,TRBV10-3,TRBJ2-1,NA,CATQLTGGGGDEQFF,TGTGCCACCCAGCTTACGGGAGGGGGCGGCGATGAGCAGTTCTTC
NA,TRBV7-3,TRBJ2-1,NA,CASSYQQTLSYNEQFF,TGTGCCAGCAGCTACCAACAAACCTTATCCTACAATGAGCAGTTCTTC
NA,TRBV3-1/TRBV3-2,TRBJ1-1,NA,CASSQAGNTEAFF,TGTGCCAGCAGCCAAGCCGGGAACACTGAAGCTTTCTTT
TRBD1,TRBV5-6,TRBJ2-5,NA,CASSAGMGQETQYF,TGTGCCAGCAGCGCAGGGATGGGACAGGAGACCCAGTACTTC
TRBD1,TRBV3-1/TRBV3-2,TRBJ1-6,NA,CASSPGQGGSPLHF,TGTGCCAGCAGCCCTGGACAGGGAGGTTCACCCCTCCACTTT
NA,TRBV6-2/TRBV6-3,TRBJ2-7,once,CASSYSLVGEQYF,TGTGCCAGCAGTTACTCCCTAGTAGGCGAGCAGTACTTC
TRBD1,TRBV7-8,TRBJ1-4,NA,CASSRQGRLEEKLFF,TGTGCCAGCAGCAGACAGGGGAGGCTTGAAGAAAAACTGTTTTTT
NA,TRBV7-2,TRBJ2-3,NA,CASSFVGGTDTQYF,TGTGCCAGCAGCTTCGTCGGGGGCACAGATACGCAGTATTTT
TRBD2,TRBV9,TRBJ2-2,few,CASSVVGLAGRPNTGELFF,TGTGCCAGCAGCGTTGTGGGACTAGCGGGGCGACCGAACACCGGGGAGCTGTTTTTT
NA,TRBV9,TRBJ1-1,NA,CASSVDSQLRNTEAFF,TGTGCCAGCAGCGTGGACAGTCAGCTTAGGAACACTGAAGCTTTCTTT